Following are 10 T cell receptor beta chains from one sample sequenced in a study of Graves' ophthalmopathy and Graves' hyperthyroidism. RNA served as the template for amplifying TCR beta CDR3 regions. RT-PCR in the first round used HTBI primers; a second-round multiplex PCR followed. TCRdb used MiXCR to reprocess the multiplex PCR reads, holding one entry per CDR3 protein. The sample carries 240,000 or so distinct CDR3 sequences, less than 55% recorded once. The sample comprised peripheral blood. These receptors originate from an adult man with Graves' ophthalmopathy.

The chain combines TRBV10-3 with TRBJ1-5; D is unresolved. The CDR3 contains 13 residues. Germline-derived CDR1 and CDR2 are ENHRY and SYGVKD. V dropped 10 bases and J dropped 0 bases, with 10 bases sitting between them. The CDR3 sequence: CASHGYSNQPQHF. Written as DNA, the CDR3 is TGTGCCAGCCACGGCTATAGCAATCAGCCCCAGCATTTT.

This clonotype was counted only a few times. The chain has TRBV7-8 and TRBJ2-7; TRBD2 matches at 12 bases. J was trimmed by 4 bases and V by 2 bases; bases with no gene match: 6. The germline gives CDR1 SGHVS, CDR2 FQNEAQ. The CDR3 is 16 residues long. CDR3 nucleotides: TGTGCCAGCAGCTTACGCCCCGGACTAGCGGGGTACGAGCAGTACTTC. This codes for CASSLRPGLAGYEQYF.

This clonotype appeared a single time. The chain is built from TRBV7-3 and TRBJ2-5; 10 positions agree with TRBD2. Germline CDR1 SGHTA, CDR2 FQGTGA. Trimming took 4 bases from V and 5 from J; bases not matched to a gene: 10. This CDR3 has 16 residues. DNA for the CDR3: TGTGCCAGCAGCTCTCAGCGGGGGGGCGTTAAGGAGACCCAGTACTTC. Amino acid sequence: CASSSQRGGVKETQYF.

This clonotype was counted at least ten times. The chain's CDR3 is CATSSPGGSANVLTF. The DNA for the CDR3 is TGTGCCACCAGTTCACCAGGGGGGTCGGCCAACGTCCTGACTTTC. The chain combines TRBV24-1 with TRBJ2-6; D might be TRBD1 (7 bases). The CDR3 consists of 15 residues. CDR1 KGHDR and CDR2 SFDVKD come from the germline V gene. V gave up 6 bases and J gave up 6 bases, with 14 bases separating them.

The rearrangement joins TRBV5-1 to TRBJ2-2; 8 positions agree with TRBD1. The length of the CDR3 is 18 residues. Germline values: CDR1 SGHRS, CDR2 YFSETQ. Trimming cost V 7 bases and J 0 bases; bases outside gene matches: 14. CDR3 DNA sequence: TGCGCCAGCGGGCTTGTCGCAGGGGGCGGTCCGAACACCGGGGAGCTGTTTTTT. This gives the protein CASGLVAGGGPNTGELFF.

This clonotype was seen a few times. The rearrangement links TRBV5-6 to TRBJ1-4; 9 bases are a match to TRBD1. Per the germline V gene, CDR1 is SGHDT and CDR2 is YYEEEE. The CDR3 has 15 amino acids. V gave up 3 bases and J gave up 5 bases; unmatched junction bases: 5. This chain's CDR3 is CASSSLGQGNEKLFF. The CDR3 DNA reads as TGTGCCAGCAGCTCTTTGGGACAGGGAAATGAAAAACTGTTTTTT.

This clonotype appeared once. J is TRBJ1-2 and V is TRBV5-6, with TRBD1 matching 8 bases. Germline loops: CDR1 SGHDT, CDR2 YYEEEE. With 4 bases clipped from V and 4 bases from J, the junction kept 12 bases outside the gene matches. There are 16 residues in the CDR3. The CDR3 protein is CASSLFGQGEGYGYTF. The CDR3 DNA reads TGTGCCAGCAGCCTCTTCGGACAGGGAGAAGGCTATGGCTACACCTTC. The complete variable domain, with remaining parts taken from reference TRBV5-6 and TRBJ1-2, reads DAGVTQSPTHLIKTRGQQVTLRCSPKSGHDTVSWYQQALGQGPQFIFQYYEEEERQRGNFPDRFSGHQFPNYSSELNVNALLLGDSALYLCASSLFGQGEGYGYTFGSGTRLTVV.

Here the CDR3 DNA reads TGTGCCAGCAGCTTGGCCGGGACAGGGGGCATCTATGGCTACACCTTC. This gives the protein CASSLAGTGGIYGYTF. The rearrangement joins TRBV5-6 to TRBJ1-2; 12 bases match TRBD1. V shed 0 bases, J shed 4 bases, and the junction held 4 bases outside the gene matches. The CDR3 extends over 16 amino acids. CDR1 and CDR2 from the germline V gene are SGHDT and YYEEEE. The full variable domain, in which reference TRBV5-6 and TRBJ1-2 provide the parts outside the CDR3, is DAGVTQSPTHLIKTRGQQVTLRCSPKSGHDTVSWYQQALGQGPQFIFQYYEEEERQRGNFPDRFSGHQFPNYSSELNVNALLLGDSALYLCASSLAGTGGIYGYTFGSGTRLTVV.

As regards this clonotype: At one end the junction does not follow the germline gene, possibly because of a read error. This sequence joins TRBV25-1 and TRBJ2-5, with 14 nucleotides matching TRBD2. The germline V gene has CDR1 MGHDK and CDR2 SYGVNS. The CDR3 is made up of 16 amino acids. The CDR3 coding sequence is TGTGCCAGCAGAATGACTAGCGGGGGGGTCCAAGGGACCCAGTACTTC. Translating gives CASRMTSGGVQGTQYF.

This clonotype was observed a handful of times. The chain combines TRBV29-1 with TRBJ1-2; maybe TRBD1 (5 bases). With 1 base removed from V and 5 bases from J, the gap between germline ends came to 5 bases. CDR3 length equals 11 residues. From germline, CDR1 is SQVTM and CDR2 ANQGSEA. CDR3 sequence reads: CSVEGQYGYTF. As DNA, the CDR3 is TGCAGCGTTGAAGGACAGTATGGCTACACCTTC.